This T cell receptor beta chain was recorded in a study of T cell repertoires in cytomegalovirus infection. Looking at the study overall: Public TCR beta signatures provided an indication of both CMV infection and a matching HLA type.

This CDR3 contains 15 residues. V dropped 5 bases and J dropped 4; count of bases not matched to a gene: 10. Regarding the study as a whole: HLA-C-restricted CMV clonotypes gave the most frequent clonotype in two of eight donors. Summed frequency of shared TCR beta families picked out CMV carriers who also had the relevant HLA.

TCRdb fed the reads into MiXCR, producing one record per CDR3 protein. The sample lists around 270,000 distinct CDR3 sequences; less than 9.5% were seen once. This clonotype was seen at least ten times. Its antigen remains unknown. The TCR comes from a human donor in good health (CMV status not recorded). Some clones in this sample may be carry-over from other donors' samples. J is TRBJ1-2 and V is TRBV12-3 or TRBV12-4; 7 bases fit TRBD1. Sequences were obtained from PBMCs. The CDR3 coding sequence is TGTGCCAGCAGTCCTTCGACAGGGAAGAGCTATGGCTACACCTTC. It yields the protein CASSPSTGKSYGYTF.